This T cell receptor (beta chain) was captured in a study of blood T cell repertoires in COVID-19. Looking at the study overall: Researchers got acute and convalescent COVID-19 samples from the United States, Italy and Spain. Sources were T cells, B-cell-depleted T cells, or PBMCs; the material itself was cDNA or gDNA.

This clone was seen once. Produced via immunoSEQ multiplex PCR; TCRdb's table is partial and in-frame only. Here the sample spans roughly 250,000 clones, about 87% being singletons. The J segment lost 1 base and the V segment lost 6 bases, leaving 13 bases of the junction unmatched. CDR3 length: 19 amino acids. Germline CDR1 and CDR2: MNHEY and SMNVEV (reference sequence). Each participant's cohort was designated according to participant-reported clinical history. This clonotype was sampled from a woman aged 40 to 50 with acute COVID-19. The chain joins TRBV27 to TRBJ1-5, with 12 positions matching TRBD1. The sequencing sample was made of PBMCs or T cells enriched from blood (not recorded which). CDR3 sequence (DNA): TGTGCCAGCAGATACTCCGGGACAGGGGGCCCCCAAAGCAATCAGCCCCAGCATTTT. This gives the protein CASRYSGTGGPQSNQPQHF.